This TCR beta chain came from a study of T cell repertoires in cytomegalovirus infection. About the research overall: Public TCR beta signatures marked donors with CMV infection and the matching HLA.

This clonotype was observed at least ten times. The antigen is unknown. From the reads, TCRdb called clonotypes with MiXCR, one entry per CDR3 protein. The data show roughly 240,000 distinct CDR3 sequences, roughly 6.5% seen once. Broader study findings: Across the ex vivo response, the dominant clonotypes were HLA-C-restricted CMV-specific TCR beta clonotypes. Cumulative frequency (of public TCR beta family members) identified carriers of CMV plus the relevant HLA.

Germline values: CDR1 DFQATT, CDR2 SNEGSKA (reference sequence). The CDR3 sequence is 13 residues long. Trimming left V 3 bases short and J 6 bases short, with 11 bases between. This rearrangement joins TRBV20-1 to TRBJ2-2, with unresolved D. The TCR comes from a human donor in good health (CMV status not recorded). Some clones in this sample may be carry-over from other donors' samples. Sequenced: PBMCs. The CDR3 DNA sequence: TGCAGTGCTAGTTCCGTAACCGCCGGGGAGCTGTTTTTT. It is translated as CSASSVTAGELFF.